One sample yielded the 15 T cell receptor beta chains listed below, sequenced in a study of blood T cell repertoires in COVID-19 (dated by TCRdb to between 2020 and 2021). The library came from the immunoSEQ multiplex PCR assay. TCRdb provides this immuneACCESS table in a form limited to in-frame rearrangements. Some clones are lacking; in checked studies, under half of them reflect an unresolved V gene, and why the rest are absent is not known. The sample table shows approximately 280,000 clones, and about four fifths are seen once. The ten largest account for 5% of the sample. Source material: PBMCs or T cells enriched from blood (not recorded which). The receptors stem from a middle-aged man who had been exposed to COVID-19.

This clone has just a few counts. DNA for the CDR3: TGTGCCAGCTCACGAACCCCGGGACTAGAATCCGAGCAGTACTTC. It is translated as CASSRTPGLESEQYF. The J gene is TRBJ2-7, the V gene TRBV18; TRBD2 matches at 8 bases. With 4 bases clipped from V and 6 bases from J, the junction kept 11 bases outside the gene matches. The CDR3 spans 15 residues. Looked up from germline, CDR1 is KGHSH and CDR2 is LQKENI.

This clone has a handful of counts. This chain links TRBV5-1 with TRBJ1-6; tentative D call: TRBD1 (5 bases). CDR3 size: 15 residues. V was trimmed by 0 bases and J by 11 bases, leaving 15 bases between them. The germline V gene has CDR1 SGHRS and CDR2 YFSETQ. The CDR3, as DNA: TGCGCCAGCAGCTTGGACGTTCCAGGGAGGGCACCCCTCCACTTT. It is translated as CASSLDVPGRAPLHF.

This clone came up many times. The chain recombines TRBV19 with TRBJ2-3; a weak D match, TRBD2 (6 bases). This CDR3 region has 16 residues. Trimming removed 5 bases from V and 4 bases from J, with 19 bases in between. Germline V gene data show CDR1 as LNHDA and CDR2 as SQIVND (reference sequence). CDR3 bases: TGTGCCAGTAGTCCGGGGGAAGCGGAGCGGGCAGATACGCAGTATTTT. Its protein is CASSPGEAERADTQYF.

The chain couples TRBV19 to TRBJ2-7, with D possibly being TRBD1 (6 bases). Trimming took off 1 base at V and 1 base at J, with 11 bases between the two ends. The CDR3 contains 15 residues. CDR1 LNHDA and CDR2 SQIVND come from the germline V gene (reference sequence). The CDR3 reads CASSIAGRGSYEQYF. The CDR3 nucleotides are TGTGCCAGTAGTATAGCCGGCAGGGGTTCCTACGAGCAGTACTTC.

The chain combines TRBV25-1 with TRBJ2-5; 9 nucleotides align to TRBD2. V was pared by 5 bases and J by 2 bases, with 3 bases of the junction left unmatched. This CDR3 region has 14 residues. Per germline, CDR1 MGHDK and CDR2 SYGVNS. DNA of the CDR3: TGTGCCAGCAGTTCTCTAGCGGGGCAAGAGACCCAGTACTTC. Translated, it gives CASSSLAGQETQYF.

This sequence joins TRBV5-6 and TRBJ2-7; 8 nucleotides align to TRBD2. Germline trimming cut 4 bases from V and 5 bases from J; bases unmatched to any gene: 14. Germline CDR1 and CDR2: SGHDT and YYEEEE. The CDR3 runs 16 residues. CDR3 loop: CASSHNYWREDNEQYF. CDR3 bases: TGTGCCAGCAGCCATAACTATTGGCGGGAGGACAACGAGCAGTACTTC.

V gene TRBV27 combines with J gene TRBJ2-7; maybe TRBD2 (5 bases). The CDR3 runs to 16 residues. Germline assignment: CDR1 MNHEY and CDR2 SMNVEV (reference sequence). V was cut by 1 base and J by 5 bases, with 18 bases left in between. The CDR3 region is CASSLFVGGFGDEQYF. The CDR3 DNA sequence: TGTGCCAGCAGTTTATTCGTCGGCGGGTTCGGGGACGAGCAGTACTTC.

This rearrangement joins TRBV10-1 to TRBJ2-2; 11 bases fit TRBD2. The germline V gene has CDR1 WNHNN and CDR2 SYGVQD (reference sequence). Trimming took 3 bases from V and 6 from J; bases not matched to a gene: 3. The CDR3 sequence is 15 residues long. The chain's CDR3 is CASSDTSGSSGELFF. CDR3 sequence (DNA): TGCGCCAGCAGTGATACTAGCGGGAGTTCCGGGGAGCTGTTTTTT.

The chain joins TRBV12-5 to TRBJ1-2, with no clear D. Trimming took 6 bases from V and 5 from J, leaving 13 bases between them. Germline-derived CDR1 and CDR2 are LGHNT and FRNRAP. The CDR3 length is 13 residues. The CDR3 loop reads CASGNGRIYGYTF. In nucleotides, the CDR3 is TGTGCTAGTGGCAATGGGAGGATTTATGGCTACACCTTC.

V and J are TRBV7-9 and TRBJ1-2; D might be TRBD1 (6 bases). The CDR3 length is 14 residues. In germline, CDR1 is SEHNR, CDR2 FQNEAQ (reference sequence). The ends were cut back, 4 bases at V and 7 bases at J, with 16 bases in the middle. The CDR3 reads CASSSPGSGVGYTF. The CDR3 DNA reads as TGTGCCAGCAGCTCGCCAGGGTCAGGGGTTGGCTACACCTTC.

This chain connects TRBV28 to TRBJ1-1, with D possibly TRBD1 on 5 matching bases. Germline-derived CDR1 and CDR2 are MDHEN and SYDVKM. This CDR3 is built from 13 residues. Trimming took off 8 bases at V and 4 bases at J, with 14 bases between the two ends. The CDR3 sequence: CASVGGPITEAFF. CDR3 DNA sequence: TGTGCCAGCGTCGGGGGACCGATCACTGAAGCTTTCTTT. The whole variable domain, remainder taken from reference TRBV28 and TRBJ1-1, is DVKVTQSSRYLVKRTGEKVFLECVQDMDHENMFWYRQDPGLGLRLIYFSYDVKMKEKGDIPEGYSVSREKKERFSLILESASTNQTSMYLCASVGGPITEAFFGQGTRLTVV.

The genes are TRBV4-1 and TRBJ1-5; 8 nucleotides match TRBD1. The length of the CDR3 is 16 residues. V dropped 4 bases and J dropped 10; count of bases not matched to a gene: 15. Per germline, CDR1 MGHRA and CDR2 YSYEKL. The CDR3 protein is CASSLVGDRGEYPQHF. Written as DNA, the CDR3 is TGCGCCAGCAGCCTAGTGGGCGACAGGGGTGAGTATCCCCAGCATTTT.

The chain recombines TRBV6-5 with TRBJ1-2, with D maybe TRBD1 (5 bases). Germline loops: CDR1 MNHEY, CDR2 SVGAGI. CDR3 length: 13 residues. Deletions cut 8 bases from V and 3 bases from J, with 13 bases between. CDR3 sequence reads: CASQGRGDYGYTF. For the CDR3, the DNA is TGTGCCAGCCAAGGGAGGGGAGACTATGGCTACACCTTC.

The chain carries TRBV10-2 and TRBJ1-5; D possibly corresponds to TRBD1 (6 bases). Germline loops: CDR1 WSHSY, CDR2 SAAADI. V gave up 3 bases and J gave up 1 base, with 13 bases separating them. The CDR3 contains 16 residues. CDR3 protein: CASSDLQGVSNQPQHF. The CDR3 DNA is TGCGCCAGCAGTGATTTACAGGGAGTAAGCAATCAGCCCCAGCATTTT.

The rearrangement links TRBV19 to TRBJ2-7; D may be TRBD1 (6 bases). Trimming stripped 5 bases from V and 3 bases from J, with 17 bases between. Germline V CDR1 and CDR2: LNHDA, SQIVND (reference sequence). This CDR3 has 15 amino acids. CDR3 loop: CASSPTVRGDYEQYF. The CDR3 bases are TGTGCCAGTAGTCCAACGGTCAGGGGAGACTACGAGCAGTACTTC.